This T cell receptor (beta chain) was identified in a study of post-analysis software for immune sequencing data. Notes on the study in general: Included in a set of a few TRBV segments more frequent in patients than controls were TRBV5-6, TRBV5-1 and TRBV20-1.

Trimming cost V 4 bases and J 4 bases; bases outside gene matches: 7. Germline lookup yields CDR1 SGHVS and CDR2 FNYEAQ. This CDR3 spans 16 amino acids. About this clonotype: No antigen is known for it.

Libraries were made from TCR beta cDNA, and they carried unique molecular identifiers. TCRdb redid the calling of the PCR reads with MiXCR, one entry per CDR3 protein. Among about 680,000 distinct CDR3 sequences listed, about 60% were seen once. The V and J genes are TRBV7-6 and TRBJ1-4; 9 bases align to TRBD1. The TCR comes from a girl aged 2-10 years with multiple sclerosis. The sequencing input was blood. In nucleotides, the CDR3 is TGTGCCAGCAGCTCAGGGACAGGGAGTGGTAATGAAAAACTGTTTTTT. The encoded protein is CASSSGTGSGNEKLFF.